The clone carrying this T cell receptor (beta chain) was recorded at least ten times. What it binds is unknown. The germline V and J ends were trimmed by 7 bases and 5 bases, with 14 bases remaining between them. This CDR3 comprises 13 residues. Germline CDR1 and CDR2: SNHLY and FYNNEI. This record comes from a study of T cells after yellow fever vaccination. Study at large: For low cell numbers, libraries were made with SMART-Seq v4 Ultra Low Input. Study-level points and caveats: Though it reached lower strength, the secondary response hit its peak faster, day 5 versus 15. It was a small share of clonotypes that appeared in both CD4 and CD8 compartments.

UMIs and a universal primer site were added when TCR cDNA was made by 5'RACE template switching. TCRdb processed the 5' RACE reads anew with MiXCR; each CDR3 protein has one entry. This table holds about 310,000 distinct CDR3 sequences, around 3.6% found once. This material consisted of PBMCs, taken on the day of the yellow fever booster vaccination. This TCR derives from a man younger than 35 who received the YFV17D yellow fever vaccine. The rearrangement links TRBV2 to TRBJ1-1, with D perhaps matching TRBD1 (6 bases). CDR3 amino acids: CASTTGSRTEAFF. CDR3 DNA: TGTGCCAGCACTACAGGGAGTCGGACTGAAGCTTTCTTT.